Given below is one TCR beta chain in context. Its antigen remains undetermined. Base qualities were left out, and no much larger clone turns up one base away. Each collaborating institution followed its own protocols to collect whole blood in K2EDTA tubes. For TCRbeta analysis, collaborators shipped samples as frozen whole blood, isolated PBMCs, or DNA extracted from either of those sample types. These data originate in a study of blood T cell repertoires in COVID-19 (dated by TCRdb to the early 2020s). Context from the whole study: Samples from collaborators originated in the United States, Italy and Spain and spanned both the acute and convalescent phases of COVID-19. The material from the prospective study consisted of cDNA or gDNA derived from T cells, B-cell-depleted T cells, or PBMCs. Samples came from the ongoing ImmuneRACE study (first 160 participants) plus 1,254 subjects from 6 global collaborators. Where available, HLA class I and class II types were obtained from metadata supplied by the sample provider rather than from assay-based typing. Sample metadata almost always included a de-identified subject ID, COVID-19 status, age in years and sex. The repertoires were released in a freely available public database meant as a resource for research on the immune response to SARS-CoV-2. Subjects who had been exposed to COVID-19, were actively infected with it, or had recovered from it provided the deeply sampled blood TCRbeta repertoires that made up the dataset. The research as a whole found: How much clinical and demographic metadata was included differed by source and by participant, and the metadata was provided uncurated.

V trim: 3 bases; J trim: 6 bases; unmatched bases: 5. The CDR3 covers 13 residues, taking in both the cysteine and the phenylalanine. CDR3 DNA only is kept here, 39 bases in frame from base 1. From the germline V gene, CDR1 is SGDLS and CDR2 is YYNGEE. TCRbeta CDR3 regions were amplified from genomic DNA by means of the immunoSEQ Assay, a bias-controlled multiplex PCR. In the original analysis: The number of nucleated cells in each sample was estimated by amplification of reference gene primers within the assay. Sequence reads were collapsed and filtered to measure the absolute abundance of every unique TCRbeta CDR3 rearrangement. For each sample, productive Simpson clonality was calculated as the square root of Simpson's diversity index across productive rearrangements. Not all clones reach the TCRdb copy of this immuneACCESS table, which keeps in-frame sequences only. Checked studies attribute under half of the gap to unresolved V genes and leave the rest unexplained. The V and J calls and clone size were taken over from that table, and D and trimming were inferred from the DNA. A total of about 230,000 clones appear in this sample, roughly four fifths of them only once. The ten largest clones take up less than 7.5% of the sample.

The V and J segments used are TRBV9 and TRBJ1-2, with 7 bases aligning to TRBD1. This receptor was identified in a woman between 45 and 65 years old with acute or convalescent COVID-19. Sequenced input: peripheral blood. CDR3 protein: CASSGTGPHGYTF. In nucleotide form, the sequence is TGTGCCAGCAGCGGGACAGGACCGCATGGCTACACCTTC. Reference TRBV9 and TRBJ1-2 genes cover what lies past the CDR3, so the full variable domain is DSGVTQTPKHLITATGQRVTLRCSPRSGDLSVYWYQQSLDQGLQFLIQYYNGEERAKGNILERFSAQQFPDLHSELNLSSLELGDSALYFCASSGTGPHGYTFGSGTRLTVV.